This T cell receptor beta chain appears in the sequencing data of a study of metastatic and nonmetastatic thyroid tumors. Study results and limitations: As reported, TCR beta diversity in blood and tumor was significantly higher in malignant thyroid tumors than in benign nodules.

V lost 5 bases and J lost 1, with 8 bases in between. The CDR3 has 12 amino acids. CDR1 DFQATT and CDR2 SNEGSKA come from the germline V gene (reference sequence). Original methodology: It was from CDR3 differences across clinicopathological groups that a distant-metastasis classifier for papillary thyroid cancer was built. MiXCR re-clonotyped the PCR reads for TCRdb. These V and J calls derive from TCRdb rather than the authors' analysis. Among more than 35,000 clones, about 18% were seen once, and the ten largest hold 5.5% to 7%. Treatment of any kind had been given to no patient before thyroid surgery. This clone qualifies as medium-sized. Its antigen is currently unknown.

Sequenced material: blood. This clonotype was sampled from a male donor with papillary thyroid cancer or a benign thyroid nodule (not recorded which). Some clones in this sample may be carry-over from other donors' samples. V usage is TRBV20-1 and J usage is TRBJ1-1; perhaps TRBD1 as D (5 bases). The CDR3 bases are TGCAGTGCTTGGGGCCCGAACACTGAAGCTTTCTTT. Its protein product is CSAWGPNTEAFF.